This T cell receptor (beta chain) is from a study of shared clonotypes between healthy human individuals. Whole-study findings and limits: Only blood was sampled, and tissue TCR repertoires likely differ from blood ones. Sharing across four donors was seen in 4% to 6.5% of naive CD4 clonotypes.

A CD45RA-negative memory subset and a CD45RA+ naive subset were separated from the CD4+ cells. TCRdb keeps only in-frame clones here, not all; method: immunoSEQ multiplex PCR. The sample has 1.6 million or so clones; roughly 98.5% are singletons. Of note for this clone: What it recognizes is unknown.

This CDR3 has 14 residues. The germline CDR1 and CDR2 sequences are WSHSY and SAAADI. With 7 bases removed from V and 4 bases from J, the gap between germline ends came to 13 bases. The TCR was taken from a man under 40 in good health. This chain connects TRBV10-2 to TRBJ1-4; possible D gene TRBD1, 5 bases. Sample: naive CD4+ T cells sorted from blood. Described subset: CD45RA+ positively selected. The CDR3 loop is CASTNGGVNEKLFF. The CDR3 nucleotides read TGCGCCAGCACCAATGGGGGGGTTAATGAAAAACTGTTTTTT.